A selection of T cell receptor beta chains follows, all from one sample in a study of early T cells in non-severe SARS-CoV-2 infection. MiXCR, run by TCRdb on the 5' RACE reads, gives a single entry per CDR3 protein. This table has about 60,000 distinct CDR3 sequences, more than 8.5% appearing once. Sample: whole blood. The receptor set was obtained from an adult who was a healthcare worker with PCR-confirmed SARS-CoV-2 infection or an uninfected control (not recorded which). Each CDR3 is given with its conserved first and last residue. Expanded clones get a size class; other rows say once, few or many, or leave the size out.

CASSLSGRSNSPLHF	15	TRBV7-3	TRBJ1-6	NA
CASRPSASGDTQYF	14	TRBV12-3/TRBV12-4	TRBJ2-3	NA
CSATQETQYF	10	TRBV20-1	TRBJ2-5	few
CASLPLGLAGDRGQYF	16	TRBV28	TRBJ2-7	many
CASSLGVRSGLQYF	14	TRBV28	TRBJ2-7	few
CASRIQGAGAIRMRYTF	17	TRBV12-3/TRBV12-4	TRBJ1-2	NA
CASSSGMNTEAFF	13	TRBV7-3	TRBJ1-1	many
CASSWGTSGRDEQFF	15	TRBV7-9	TRBJ2-1	many
CAWSGLTGLEIAFF	14	TRBV30	TRBJ1-1	many
CSARAPRDRVSDTQYF	16	TRBV20-1	TRBJ2-3	few
CATSSQGLNQPQHF	14	TRBV27	TRBJ1-5	few
CASSWTSGRGASYNEQFF	18	TRBV7-2	TRBJ2-1	many
CASSLYSYNEQFF	13	TRBV27	TRBJ2-1	many
CASSPGTGNTGELFF	15	TRBV7-3	TRBJ2-2	many
CASSLNRVAGASEQFF	16	TRBV7-3	TRBJ2-1	many
CASSERGVAKDYSNQPQHF	19	TRBV2	TRBJ1-5	NA
CASSQKGRNTGELFF	15	TRBV11-2	TRBJ2-2	many
CASSPRGVDTEAFF	14	TRBV9	TRBJ1-1	many
CASSSGQGNRDTIYF	15	TRBV10-2	TRBJ1-3	NA
CASSYSPGRMGEKLFF	16	TRBV7-2	TRBJ1-4	NA
CASSHLAGGIPHEQYF	16	TRBV3-1	TRBJ2-7	NA
CSVVEGTGELFF	12	TRBV29-1	TRBJ2-2	few
CSARLPGLPTDTQYF	15	TRBV20-1	TRBJ2-3	many
CSAVTLAGGTIEQFF	15	TRBV20-1	TRBJ2-1	few
CASSLAGGIPAGELFF	16	TRBV7-6	TRBJ2-2	many
CATRAPGAEPQHF	13	TRBV15	TRBJ1-5	few
CASSSRLAGGPGTGELFF	18	TRBV7-2	TRBJ2-2	many
CASSLTGSNTGELFF	15	TRBV6-6	TRBJ2-2	NA
CSARNLAGNRFNQPQHF	17	TRBV20-1	TRBJ1-5	NA
CASSLSRLSNEQFF	14	TRBV28	TRBJ2-1	many
CASRDPTGTYEQYF	14	TRBV28	TRBJ2-7	many
CASSSRTSGRENEQFF	16	TRBV4-1	TRBJ2-1	many
CASSLDGLGNYGYTF	15	TRBV7-8	TRBJ1-2	NA
CSARDPNRENIQYF	14	TRBV20-1	TRBJ2-4	many
CASSLTRREAFF	12	TRBV11-2	TRBJ1-1	NA
CASSPRQGASTGELFF	16	TRBV7-3	TRBJ2-2	few
CAISLDRAGTGELFF	15	TRBV10-3	TRBJ2-2	few
CASSIQTSGLNNEQFF	16	TRBV7-9	TRBJ2-1	few
CASRQGVGYGYTF	13	TRBV12-3/TRBV12-4	TRBJ1-2	few
CASRRGQGAREKLFF	15	TRBV12-3/TRBV12-4	TRBJ1-4	few